A single sample is the source of the 25 T cell receptor beta chains below, sequenced in a study of T cell responses to AZD1222 COVID-19 vaccine. Sequencing was performed with immunoSEQ multiplex PCR; in TCRdb, only in-frame clones are kept and a portion is missing. The top ten hold around 3% of the sample, which has approximately 210,000 clones, approximately 90% seen once. The sequenced sample was peripheral blood, obtained 28 days after the second AZD1222 dose. The receptors come from an adult who received the AZD1222 COVID-19 vaccine.

This clone was seen only once. The chain combines TRBV28 with TRBJ2-7; D is unclear. Per the germline V gene, CDR1 is MDHEN and CDR2 is SYDVKM. V dropped 5 bases and J dropped 0 bases, with 20 bases sitting between them. CDR3 length: 17 residues. The CDR3 reads CASSPTRTLTRSYEQYF. For the CDR3, the DNA is TGTGCCAGCAGTCCCACCCGGACCTTAACGCGCTCCTACGAGCAGTACTTC. Based on the CDR3 plus reference TRBV28 and TRBJ2-7, the full variable domain is DVKVTQSSRYLVKRTGEKVFLECVQDMDHENMFWYRQDPGLGLRLIYFSYDVKMKEKGDIPEGYSVSREKKERFSLILESASTNQTSMYLCASSPTRTLTRSYEQYFGPGTRLTVT.

In this sample, this clone turned up once. The J gene is TRBJ1-2, the V gene TRBV29-1, with unresolved D. V was trimmed by 0 bases and J by 8 bases, leaving 10 bases between them. Germline loops: CDR1 SQVTM, CDR2 ANQGSEA. The CDR3 is 12 residues long. The CDR3 DNA reads TGCAGCGTTGAAGAAGGCAGCCAAGGCTACACCTTC. Protein: CSVEEGSQGYTF.

The chain couples TRBV23-1 to TRBJ1-1, with 10 bases identical to TRBD1. TRBV23-1 is reported as an ORF; its role is uncertain. This CDR3 spans 15 amino acids. The trim removed 3 bases at V and 1 base at J, leaving 2 bases unmatched. This CDR3 is CASSHGQGENTEAFF. The CDR3 region has the DNA TGCGCCAGCAGTCACGGACAGGGGGAGAACACTGAAGCTTTCTTT.

This rearrangement joins TRBV28 to TRBJ1-5, with 7 bases matching TRBD1. The CDR3 has 15 amino acids. The germline gives CDR1 MDHEN, CDR2 SYDVKM. Germline trimming cut 6 bases from V and 0 bases from J; bases unmatched to any gene: 5. Here the CDR3 reads CASSRTGYSNQPQHF. The CDR3 DNA is TGTGCCAGCAGCCGGACAGGCTATAGCAATCAGCCCCAGCATTTT.

This clone was detected only a few times. This chain connects TRBV2 to TRBJ2-7, with no clear D. V lost 2 bases, J lost 2 bases, and 7 bases lay in between. The CDR3 runs 13 residues. From germline, CDR1 is SNHLY and CDR2 FYNNEI. This CDR3 is CASSEWPAYEQYF. Here the CDR3 DNA reads TGTGCCAGCAGTGAATGGCCAGCCTACGAGCAGTACTTC.

V and J are TRBV18 and TRBJ1-4, with TRBD1 as a possible D gene (5 bases). The germline V and J ends were trimmed by 5 bases and 6 bases, with 13 bases remaining between them. CDR1 is KGHSH and CDR2 is LQKENI in the germline V gene. CDR3 size: 14 residues. In DNA form, the CDR3 reads TGTGCCAGCTCAGCCTTGGGGCCGGATGAAAAACTGTTTTTT. Its protein product is CASSALGPDEKLFF.

The chain has TRBV7-3 and TRBJ2-7; perhaps TRBD1 as D (5 bases). Per the germline V gene, CDR1 is SGHTA and CDR2 is FQGTGA. Trimming cost V 4 bases and J 3 bases, with 10 bases left between them. CDR3 size: 13 residues. As DNA, the CDR3 is TGTGCCAGCAGCTACGAAAGGGGCTACGAGCAGTACTTC. Protein: CASSYERGYEQYF.

The V call is TRBV2, the J call TRBJ2-7; 11 bases are a match to TRBD2. After removal of 8 bases from V and 4 bases from J, the junction contained 7 bases not matched to a gene. CDR3 length equals 14 residues. Germline V lookup: CDR1 SNHLY, CDR2 FYNNEI. CDR3: CASVQGLADYEQYF. The CDR3, as DNA: TGTGCCAGCGTCCAGGGACTAGCGGATTACGAGCAGTACTTC. Variable domain in full (rest from reference TRBV2 and TRBJ2-7): EPEVTQTPSHQVTQMGQEVILRCVPISNHLYFYWYRQILGQKVEFLVSFYNNEISEKSEIFDDQFSVERPDGSNFTLKIRSTKLEDSAMYFCASVQGLADYEQYFGPGTRLTVT.

This clone has only a few counts. This chain joins TRBV10-2 and TRBJ2-3, with 10 bases lining up with TRBD2. The length of the CDR3 is 18 residues. J gave up 0 bases and V 2 bases, and 8 bases lay outside the gene matches. Germline CDR1 and CDR2: WSHSY and SAAADI. The CDR3 protein is CASSEPAGLAASTDTQYF. The CDR3 DNA is TGCGCCAGCAGTGAGCCCGCCGGACTAGCGGCTAGCACAGATACGCAGTATTTT.

In its sample, this clone was seen once. V usage is TRBV7-6 and J usage is TRBJ1-1; D remains unclear. The germline CDR1 and CDR2 sequences are SGHVS and FNYEAQ. The CDR3 extends over 18 amino acids. Trimming took off 7 bases at V and 3 bases at J, with 27 bases between the two ends. CDR3 region: CASTSLRRAVGGDTEAFF. The CDR3 DNA follows: TGTGCCAGCACTTCCCTTAGGAGGGCTGTCGGAGGAGACACTGAAGCTTTCTTT.

The chain has TRBV27 and TRBJ1-6; no definite D call. The CDR3 consists of 14 residues. V was shortened by 9 bases and J by 9 bases, with 18 bases between the two germline ends. Germline CDR1 and CDR2: MNHEY and SMNVEV (reference sequence). This chain's CDR3 is CASRASGLSSPLHF. The CDR3 DNA sequence: TGTGCCAGTCGGGCCTCAGGCCTGAGTTCACCCCTCCACTTT.

The V gene is TRBV28, the J gene TRBJ2-7, with D perhaps given as TRBD1 or TRBD2 (5 bases each). The germline CDR1 and CDR2 sequences are MDHEN and SYDVKM. This CDR3 has 13 residues. Trimming cost V 5 bases and J 3 bases, with 11 bases left between them. The CDR3 DNA is TGTGCCAGCAGTGTCCGGGACGGCTACGAGCAGTACTTC. Protein sequence: CASSVRDGYEQYF. Full variable domain (missing parts from reference TRBV28 and TRBJ2-7): DVKVTQSSRYLVKRTGEKVFLECVQDMDHENMFWYRQDPGLGLRLIYFSYDVKMKEKGDIPEGYSVSREKKERFSLILESASTNQTSMYLCASSVRDGYEQYFGPGTRLTVT.

CDR3 protein: CASSAHISGEQYF. The CDR3 DNA reads TGTGCCAGCAGCGCCCATATCAGCGGCGAGCAGTACTTC. The rearrangement links TRBV9 to TRBJ2-7, with D possibly TRBD2 on 5 matching bases. Deletions cut 3 bases from V and 6 bases from J, with 13 bases between. Looked up from germline, CDR1 is SGDLS and CDR2 is YYNGEE. This CDR3 is built from 13 residues. Supplemented by reference TRBV9 and TRBJ2-7, the full variable domain reads DSGVTQTPKHLITATGQRVTLRCSPRSGDLSVYWYQQSLDQGLQFLIQYYNGEERAKGNILERFSAQQFPDLHSELNLSSLELGDSALYFCASSAHISGEQYFGPGTRLTVT.

The chain recombines TRBV30 with TRBJ1-1; tentatively, D is TRBD1 (5 bases). In germline, CDR1 is GTSNPN, CDR2 SVGIG (reference sequence). The CDR3 is 14 residues long. Trimming removed 0 bases at V and 5 bases at J, with 13 bases between. The CDR3 loop reads CAWSVVRDWTEAFF. CDR3 DNA sequence: TGTGCCTGGAGTGTGGTCAGGGATTGGACTGAAGCTTTCTTT.

V usage is TRBV28 and J usage is TRBJ2-5; D gene uncertain. The germline V gene has CDR1 MDHEN and CDR2 SYDVKM. The CDR3 is 15 amino acids. V lost 4 bases and J lost 3, with 15 bases in between. This chain's CDR3 is CASSSRWSSEETQYF. The CDR3 DNA reads as TGTGCCAGCAGTTCCCGCTGGAGCTCGGAAGAGACCCAGTACTTC.

The rearrangement joins TRBV13 to TRBJ2-2; maybe TRBD2 (6 bases). Germline CDR1 reads PRHDT; CDR2 reads FYEKMQ (reference sequence). The CDR3 loop spans 16 amino acids. Trimming shortened V by 5 bases and J by 3 bases, and 16 bases separated the two germline ends. The CDR3 nucleotides are TGTGCCAGCAGCCTCCGCGCGGGACTGCACACCGGGGAGCTGTTTTTT. Amino acids: CASSLRAGLHTGELFF.

The chain carries TRBV18 and TRBJ2-7; 8 nucleotides line up with TRBD2. The CDR3 runs to 14 residues. V dropped 3 bases and J dropped 0; count of bases not matched to a gene: 1. Germline V gene sequence: CDR1 KGHSH, CDR2 LQKENI. As DNA, the CDR3 is TGTGCCAGCTCACCCGGACTAGCCTCCTACGAGCAGTACTTC. It codes for CASSPGLASYEQYF.

This sequence joins TRBV12-3 or TRBV12-4 and TRBJ2-2; 7 bases are shared with TRBD1. This CDR3 contains 12 residues. J lost 9 bases, V lost 5 bases, and 3 bases had no gene match. As DNA, the CDR3 is TGTGCCAGCAGTGGGGGACAGAGGGAGCTGTTTTTT. It encodes CASSGGQRELFF.

This chain links TRBV4-1 with TRBJ2-5; D is perhaps TRBD2 (5 bases). Trimming stripped 0 bases from V and 4 bases from J, with 12 bases between. Germline V gene data show CDR1 as MGHRA and CDR2 as YSYEKL. This CDR3 region has 15 residues. CDR3 residues: CASSQDPSGGETQYF. The CDR3 DNA follows: TGCGCCAGCAGCCAAGACCCCTCTGGAGGAGAGACCCAGTACTTC.

The chain has TRBV5-6 and TRBJ2-1, with D uncertain. The CDR3 sequence is 18 residues long. V lost 3 bases, J lost 5 bases, and 24 bases lay in between. The germline V gene encodes CDR1 SGHDT and CDR2 YYEEEE. CDR3 DNA sequence: TGTGCCAGCAGCTCTGGAGTCCTCAGGCGCACCCAGCACAATGAGCAGTTCTTC. Residues: CASSSGVLRRTQHNEQFF.

The chain couples TRBV9 to TRBJ2-2; D gene ambiguous. The V end was cut by 0 bases, the J end by 5 bases, with 8 bases between. The germline gives CDR1 SGDLS, CDR2 YYNGEE. This CDR3 contains 14 residues. CDR3 amino acids: CASSVVGLTGELFF. CDR3 DNA sequence: TGTGCCAGCAGCGTAGTTGGGTTAACCGGGGAGCTGTTTTTT.

This chain uses TRBV18 with TRBJ1-2; D unclear. The V gene's germline CDR1 is KGHSH and CDR2 LQKENI. V gave up 2 bases and J gave up 4 bases, with 11 bases separating them. This CDR3 has 14 amino acids. The CDR3 DNA reads TGTGCCAGCTCACCAACAGCTACCCTCTATGGCTACACCTTC. Translating gives CASSPTATLYGYTF.

This rearrangement joins TRBV5-4 to TRBJ1-3; D not certain. Germline V CDR1 and CDR2: SGHNT, YYREEE (reference sequence). The germline V and J ends were trimmed by 4 bases and 0 bases, with 5 bases remaining between them. The CDR3 has 13 residues. CDR3 nucleotides: TGTGCCAGCAGCCCGGGCTCTGGAAACACCATATATTTT. Translated, it gives CASSPGSGNTIYF.

The chain joins TRBV10-1 to TRBJ2-6; 9 bases fit TRBD1. The germline V gene has CDR1 WNHNN and CDR2 SYGVQD (reference sequence). The CDR3 length is 17 residues. Trimming at V came to 5 bases and at J to 2 bases, leaving 7 bases not matched to a gene. CDR3 nucleotides: TGCGCCAGCAGTTCCGGGACAGGGACTACTGGGGCCAACGTCCTGACTTTC. Translation gives CASSSGTGTTGANVLTF.

The rearrangement joins TRBV28 to TRBJ1-3; TRBD1 might be the D (6 bases). This CDR3 spans 12 amino acids. Per the germline V gene, CDR1 is MDHEN and CDR2 is SYDVKM. V lost 5 bases and J 8 bases, leaving 10 bases between the germline ends. DNA for the CDR3: TGTGCCAGCAGTGCACAGGGAGACACCATATATTTT. Amino acid sequence: CASSAQGDTIYF.